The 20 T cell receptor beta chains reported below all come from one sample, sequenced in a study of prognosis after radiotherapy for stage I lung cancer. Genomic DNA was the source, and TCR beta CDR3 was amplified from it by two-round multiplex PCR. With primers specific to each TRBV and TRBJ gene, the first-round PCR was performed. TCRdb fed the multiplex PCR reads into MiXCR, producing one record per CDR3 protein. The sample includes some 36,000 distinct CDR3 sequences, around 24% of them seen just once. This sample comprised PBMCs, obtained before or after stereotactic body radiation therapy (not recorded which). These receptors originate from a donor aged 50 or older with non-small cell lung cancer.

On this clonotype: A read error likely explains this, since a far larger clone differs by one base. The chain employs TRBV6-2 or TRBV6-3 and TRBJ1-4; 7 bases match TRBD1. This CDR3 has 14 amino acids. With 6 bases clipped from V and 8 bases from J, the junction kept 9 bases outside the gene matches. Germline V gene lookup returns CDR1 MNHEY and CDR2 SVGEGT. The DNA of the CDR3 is TGTGCCAGCAGGCGTGAGGGGGCTGGCGAAAAACTGTTTTTT. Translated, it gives CASRREGAGEKLFF.

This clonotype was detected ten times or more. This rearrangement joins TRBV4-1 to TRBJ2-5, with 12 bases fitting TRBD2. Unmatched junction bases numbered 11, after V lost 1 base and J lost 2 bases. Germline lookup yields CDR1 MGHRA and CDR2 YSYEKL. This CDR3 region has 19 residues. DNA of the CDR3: TGCGCCAGCAGCCAAGCCCCCCCCGGACTAGCGGGACTACAAGAGACCCAGTACTTC. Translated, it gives CASSQAPPGLAGLQETQYF.

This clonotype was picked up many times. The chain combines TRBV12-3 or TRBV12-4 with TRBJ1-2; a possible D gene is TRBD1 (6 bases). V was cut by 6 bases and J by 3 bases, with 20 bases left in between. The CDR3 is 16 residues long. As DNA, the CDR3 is TGTGCCAGCAGCCTCAAGGGACAACCGCCCGACTATGGCTACACCTTC. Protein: CASSLKGQPPDYGYTF.

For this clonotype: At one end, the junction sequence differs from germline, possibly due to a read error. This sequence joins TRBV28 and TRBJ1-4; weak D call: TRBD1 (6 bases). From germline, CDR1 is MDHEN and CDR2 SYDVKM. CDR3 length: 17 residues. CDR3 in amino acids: CTSSSLLRGDTNEKLFF. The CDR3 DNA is TGTACCAGCAGTTCATTACTTAGGGGGGACACGAATGAAAAACTGTTTTTT.

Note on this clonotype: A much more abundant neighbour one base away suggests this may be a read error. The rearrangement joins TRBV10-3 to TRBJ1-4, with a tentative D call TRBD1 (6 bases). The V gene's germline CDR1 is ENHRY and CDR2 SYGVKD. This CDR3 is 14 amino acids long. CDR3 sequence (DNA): TGTGCCTTCAGTGCTACAACAGGGAATGAAAAACTGTTTTTT. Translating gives CAFSATTGNEKLFF.

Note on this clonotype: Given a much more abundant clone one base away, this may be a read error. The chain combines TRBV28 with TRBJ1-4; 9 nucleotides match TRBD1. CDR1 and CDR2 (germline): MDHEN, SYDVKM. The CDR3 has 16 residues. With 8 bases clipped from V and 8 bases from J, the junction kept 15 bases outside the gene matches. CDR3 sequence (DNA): TGTGCCAGCGGATATCCGTCGGGACAGGGTCTAGAAAAACTGTTTTTT. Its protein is CASGYPSGQGLEKLFF.

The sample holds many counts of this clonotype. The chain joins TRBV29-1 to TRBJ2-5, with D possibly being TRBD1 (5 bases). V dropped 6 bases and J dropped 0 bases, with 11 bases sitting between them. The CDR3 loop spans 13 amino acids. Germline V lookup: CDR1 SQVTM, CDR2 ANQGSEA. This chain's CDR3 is CSVQGKYQETQYF. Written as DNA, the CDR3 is TGCAGCGTCCAGGGAAAGTACCAAGAGACCCAGTACTTC.

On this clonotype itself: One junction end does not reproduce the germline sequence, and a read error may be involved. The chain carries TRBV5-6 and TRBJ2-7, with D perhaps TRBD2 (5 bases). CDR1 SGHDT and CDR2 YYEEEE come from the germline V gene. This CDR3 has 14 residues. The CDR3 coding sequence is TGTTCCAGCAGCTTGGCTGAAGCGGAATACGAGCAGTACTTC. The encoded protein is CSSSLAEAEYEQYF.

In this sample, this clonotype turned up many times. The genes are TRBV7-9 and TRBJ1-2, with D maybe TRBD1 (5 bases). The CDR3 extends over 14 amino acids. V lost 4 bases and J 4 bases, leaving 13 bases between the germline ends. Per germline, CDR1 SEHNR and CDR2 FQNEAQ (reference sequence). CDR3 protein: CASSYRDVPYGYTF. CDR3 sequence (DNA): TGTGCCAGCAGCTACCGGGACGTACCCTATGGCTACACCTTC.

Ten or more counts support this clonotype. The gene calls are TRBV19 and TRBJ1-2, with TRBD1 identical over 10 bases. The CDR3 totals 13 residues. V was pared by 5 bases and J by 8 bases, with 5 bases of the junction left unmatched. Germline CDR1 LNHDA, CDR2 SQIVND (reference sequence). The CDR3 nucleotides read TGTGCCAGTAGTCTTGGGACAGGGGTAGGCTACACCTTC. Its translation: CASSLGTGVGYTF.

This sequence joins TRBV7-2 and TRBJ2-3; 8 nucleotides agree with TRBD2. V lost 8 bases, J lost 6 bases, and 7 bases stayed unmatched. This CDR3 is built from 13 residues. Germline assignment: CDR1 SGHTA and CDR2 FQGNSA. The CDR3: CASPTSVRDTQYF. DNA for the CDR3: TGTGCCAGCCCGACTAGCGTCAGGGATACGCAGTATTTT.

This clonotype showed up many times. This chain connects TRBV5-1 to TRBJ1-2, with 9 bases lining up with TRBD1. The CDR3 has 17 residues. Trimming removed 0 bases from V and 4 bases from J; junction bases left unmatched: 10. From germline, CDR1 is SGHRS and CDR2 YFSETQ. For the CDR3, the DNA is TGCGCCAGCAGCTTGGAGGGACAGGGTTTTCTGGGCTATGGCTACACCTTC. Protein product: CASSLEGQGFLGYGYTF.

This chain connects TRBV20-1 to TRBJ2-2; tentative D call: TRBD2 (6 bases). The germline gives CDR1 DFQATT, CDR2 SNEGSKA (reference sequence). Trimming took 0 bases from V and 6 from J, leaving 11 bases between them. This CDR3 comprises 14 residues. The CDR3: CSAREIPGAGELFF. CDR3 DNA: TGCAGTGCTAGAGAGATACCGGGGGCCGGGGAGCTGTTTTTT.

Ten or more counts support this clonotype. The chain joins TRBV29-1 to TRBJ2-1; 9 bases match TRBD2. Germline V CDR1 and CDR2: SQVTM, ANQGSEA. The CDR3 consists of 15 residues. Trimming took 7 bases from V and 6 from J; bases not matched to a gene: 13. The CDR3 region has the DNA TGCAGCGCCGCTCGTGGTAGCGGGGGAATCAATGAGCAGTTCTTC. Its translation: CSAARGSGGINEQFF.

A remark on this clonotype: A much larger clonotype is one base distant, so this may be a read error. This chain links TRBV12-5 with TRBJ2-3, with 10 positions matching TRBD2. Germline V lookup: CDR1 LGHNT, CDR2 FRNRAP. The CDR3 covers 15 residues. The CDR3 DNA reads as TGTGCTAGTGGTTTGGGGACTAGCGGCACAGATTCGCAGTATTTT. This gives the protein CASGLGTSGTDSQYF.

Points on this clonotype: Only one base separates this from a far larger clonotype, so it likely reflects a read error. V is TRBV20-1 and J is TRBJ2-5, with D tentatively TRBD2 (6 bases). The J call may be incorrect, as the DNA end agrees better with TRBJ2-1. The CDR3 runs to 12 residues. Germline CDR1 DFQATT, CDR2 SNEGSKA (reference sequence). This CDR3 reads CDSGLSYNEQFF. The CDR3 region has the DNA TGCGACAGCGGGCTCAGTTACAATGAGCAGTTCTTC.

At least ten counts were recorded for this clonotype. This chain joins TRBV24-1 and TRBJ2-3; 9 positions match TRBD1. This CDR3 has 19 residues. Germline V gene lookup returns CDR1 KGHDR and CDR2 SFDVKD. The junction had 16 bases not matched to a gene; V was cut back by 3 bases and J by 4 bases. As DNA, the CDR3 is TGTGCCACCAGTGATACTTCACGCGCGGGACAGGGCGTCCCAGATACGCAGTATTTT. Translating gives CATSDTSRAGQGVPDTQYF.

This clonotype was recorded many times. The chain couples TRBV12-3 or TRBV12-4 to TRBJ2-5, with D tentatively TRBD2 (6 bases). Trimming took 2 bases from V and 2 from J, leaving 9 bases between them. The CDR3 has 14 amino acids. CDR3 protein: CASSLRRGQETQYF. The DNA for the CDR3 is TGTGCCAGCAGTTTAAGGCGGGGACAAGAGACCCAGTACTTC.

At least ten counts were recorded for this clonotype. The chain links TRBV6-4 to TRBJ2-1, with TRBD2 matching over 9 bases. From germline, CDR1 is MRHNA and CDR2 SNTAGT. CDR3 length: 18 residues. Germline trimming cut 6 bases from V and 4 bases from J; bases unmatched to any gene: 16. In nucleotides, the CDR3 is TGTGCCAGCAGGGGAATTAGCGGGAGTGTGGGGATATACAATGAGCAGTTCTTC. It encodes CASRGISGSVGIYNEQFF.

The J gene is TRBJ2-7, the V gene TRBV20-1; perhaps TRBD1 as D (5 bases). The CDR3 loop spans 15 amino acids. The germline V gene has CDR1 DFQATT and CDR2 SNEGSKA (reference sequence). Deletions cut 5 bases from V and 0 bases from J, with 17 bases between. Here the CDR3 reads CSACNYRKSSYEQYF. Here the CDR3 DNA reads TGCAGTGCTTGCAACTACAGGAAGAGCTCCTACGAGCAGTACTTC.